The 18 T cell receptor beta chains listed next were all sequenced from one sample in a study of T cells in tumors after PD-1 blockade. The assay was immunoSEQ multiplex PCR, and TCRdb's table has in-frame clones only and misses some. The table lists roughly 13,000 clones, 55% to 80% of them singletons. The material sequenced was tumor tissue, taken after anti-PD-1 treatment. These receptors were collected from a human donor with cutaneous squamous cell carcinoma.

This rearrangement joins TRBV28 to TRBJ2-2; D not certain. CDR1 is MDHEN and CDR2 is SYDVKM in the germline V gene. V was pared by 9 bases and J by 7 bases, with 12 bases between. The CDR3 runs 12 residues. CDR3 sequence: CASQIFGGELFF. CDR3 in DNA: TGTGCCAGTCAGATTTTCGGCGGGGAGCTGTTTTTT.

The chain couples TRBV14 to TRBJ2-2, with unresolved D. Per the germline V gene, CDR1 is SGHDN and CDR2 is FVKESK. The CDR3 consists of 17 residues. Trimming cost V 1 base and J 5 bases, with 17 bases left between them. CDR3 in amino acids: CASSQASPWGGTGELFF. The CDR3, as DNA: TGTGCCAGCAGCCAAGCTTCCCCGTGGGGTGGGACCGGGGAGCTGTTTTTT.

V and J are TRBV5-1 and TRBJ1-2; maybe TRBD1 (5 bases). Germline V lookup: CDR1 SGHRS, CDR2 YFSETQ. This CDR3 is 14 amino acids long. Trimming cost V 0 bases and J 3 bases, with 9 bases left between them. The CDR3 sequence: CASSLGAGDYGYTF. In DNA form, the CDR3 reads TGCGCCAGCAGCTTGGGGGCGGGGGACTATGGCTACACCTTC. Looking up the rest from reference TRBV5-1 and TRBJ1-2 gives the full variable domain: KAGVTQTPRYLIKTRGQQVTLSCSPISGHRSVSWYQQTPGQGLQFLFEYFSETQRNKGNFPGRFSGRQFSNSRSEMNVSTLELGDSALYLCASSLGAGDYGYTFGSGTRLTVV.

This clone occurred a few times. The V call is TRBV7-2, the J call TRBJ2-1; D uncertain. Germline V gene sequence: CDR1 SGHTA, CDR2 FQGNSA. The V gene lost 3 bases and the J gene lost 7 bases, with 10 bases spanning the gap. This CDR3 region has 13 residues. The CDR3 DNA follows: TGTGCCAGCAGCTTCACAAGGAAAAATGAGCAGTTCTTC. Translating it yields CASSFTRKNEQFF.

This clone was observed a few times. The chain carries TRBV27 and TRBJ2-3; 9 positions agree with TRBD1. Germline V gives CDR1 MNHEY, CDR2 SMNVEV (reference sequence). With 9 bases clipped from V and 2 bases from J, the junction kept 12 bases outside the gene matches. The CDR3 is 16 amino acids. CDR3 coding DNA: TGTGCCAGTAATCCGGGACAGGGTCGTTTCACAGATACGCAGTATTTT. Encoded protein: CASNPGQGRFTDTQYF.

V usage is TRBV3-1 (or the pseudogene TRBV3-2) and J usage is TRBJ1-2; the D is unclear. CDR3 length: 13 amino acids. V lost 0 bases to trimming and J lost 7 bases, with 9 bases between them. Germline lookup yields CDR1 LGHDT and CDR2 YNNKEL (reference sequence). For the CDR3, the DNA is TGTGCCAGCAGCCAAGAGGTACTCCTTGGCTACACCTTC. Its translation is CASSQEVLLGYTF.

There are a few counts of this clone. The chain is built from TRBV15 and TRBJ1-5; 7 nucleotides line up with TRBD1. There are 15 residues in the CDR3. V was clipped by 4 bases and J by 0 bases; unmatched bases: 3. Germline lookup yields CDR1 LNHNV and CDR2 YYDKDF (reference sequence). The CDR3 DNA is TGTGCCACCAGCAAGGGGACAGCTAGCAATCAGCCCCAGCATTTT. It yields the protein CATSKGTASNQPQHF.

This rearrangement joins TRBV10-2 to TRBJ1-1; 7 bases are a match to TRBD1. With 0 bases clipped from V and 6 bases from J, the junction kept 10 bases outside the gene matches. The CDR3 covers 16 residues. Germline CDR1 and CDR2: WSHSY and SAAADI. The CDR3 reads CASSESPTGVYPEAFF. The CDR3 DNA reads TGCGCCAGCAGTGAGTCTCCTACAGGGGTATACCCTGAAGCTTTCTTT.

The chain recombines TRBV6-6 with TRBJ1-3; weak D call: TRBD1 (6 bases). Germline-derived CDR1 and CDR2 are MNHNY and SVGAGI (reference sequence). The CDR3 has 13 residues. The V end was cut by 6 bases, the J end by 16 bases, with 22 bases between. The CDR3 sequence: CASRDDTGNRVYF. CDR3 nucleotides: TGTGCCAGCAGAGATGATACAGGGAATAGGGTGTATTTT.

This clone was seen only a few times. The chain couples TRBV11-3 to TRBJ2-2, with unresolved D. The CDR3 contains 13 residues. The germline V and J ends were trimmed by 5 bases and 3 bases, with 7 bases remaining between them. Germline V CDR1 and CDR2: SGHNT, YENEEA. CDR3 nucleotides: TGTGCCAGCAGCACAGCGCACACCGGGGAGCTGTTTTTT. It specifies CASSTAHTGELFF. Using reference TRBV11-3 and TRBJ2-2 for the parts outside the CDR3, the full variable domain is EAGVVQSPRYKIIEKKQPVAFWCNPISGHNTLYWYLQNLGQGPELLIRYENEEAVDDSQLPKDRFSAERLKGVDSTLKIQPAELGDSAVYLCASSTAHTGELFFGEGSRLTVL.

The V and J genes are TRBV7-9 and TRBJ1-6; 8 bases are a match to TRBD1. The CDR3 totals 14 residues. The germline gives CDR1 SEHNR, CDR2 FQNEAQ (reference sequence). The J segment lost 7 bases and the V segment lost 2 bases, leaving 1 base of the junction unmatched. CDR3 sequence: CASSLNRGNSPLHF. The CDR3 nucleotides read TGTGCCAGCAGCTTAAACAGGGGGAATTCACCCCTCCACTTT.

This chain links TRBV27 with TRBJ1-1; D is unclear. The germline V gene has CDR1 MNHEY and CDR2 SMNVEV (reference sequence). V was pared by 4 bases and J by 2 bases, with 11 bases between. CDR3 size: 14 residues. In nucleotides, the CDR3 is TGTGCCAGCAGTTCAAGGACCACCAACACTGAAGCTTTCTTT. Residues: CASSSRTTNTEAFF.

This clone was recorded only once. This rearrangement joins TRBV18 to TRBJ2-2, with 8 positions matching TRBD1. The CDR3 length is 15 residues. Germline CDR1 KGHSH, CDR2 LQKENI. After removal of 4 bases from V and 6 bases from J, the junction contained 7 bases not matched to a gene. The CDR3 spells CASSLQQGVAGELFF. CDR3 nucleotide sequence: TGTGCCAGCTCACTGCAACAGGGGGTCGCCGGGGAGCTGTTTTTT.

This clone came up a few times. DNA of the CDR3: TGTGCCAGCTACAGGGTCTCGAACACTGAAGCTTTCTTT. Translating it yields CASYRVSNTEAFF. This chain joins TRBV6-5 and TRBJ1-1; TRBD1 might be the D (6 bases). With 8 bases removed from V and 1 base from J, the gap between germline ends came to 11 bases. Per the germline V gene, CDR1 is MNHEY and CDR2 is SVGAGI. The CDR3 sequence is 13 residues long.

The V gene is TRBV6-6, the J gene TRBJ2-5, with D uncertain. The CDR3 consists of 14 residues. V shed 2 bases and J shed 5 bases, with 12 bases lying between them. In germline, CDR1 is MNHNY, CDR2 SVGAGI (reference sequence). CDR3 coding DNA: TGTGCCAGCAGTTACACCAAGGTCGGGGAGACCCAGTACTTC. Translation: CASSYTKVGETQYF.

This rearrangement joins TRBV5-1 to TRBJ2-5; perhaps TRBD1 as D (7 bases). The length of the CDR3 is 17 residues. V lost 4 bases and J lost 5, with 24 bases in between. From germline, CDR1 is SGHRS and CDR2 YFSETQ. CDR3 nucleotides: TGCGCCAGCAGCAGCTCCCCCGGGACAGCTGCGGGGGAGACCCAGTACTTC. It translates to CASSSSPGTAAGETQYF. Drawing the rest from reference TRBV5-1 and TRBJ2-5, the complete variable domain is KAGVTQTPRYLIKTRGQQVTLSCSPISGHRSVSWYQQTPGQGLQFLFEYFSETQRNKGNFPGRFSGRQFSNSRSEMNVSTLELGDSALYLCASSSSPGTAAGETQYFGPGTRLLVL.

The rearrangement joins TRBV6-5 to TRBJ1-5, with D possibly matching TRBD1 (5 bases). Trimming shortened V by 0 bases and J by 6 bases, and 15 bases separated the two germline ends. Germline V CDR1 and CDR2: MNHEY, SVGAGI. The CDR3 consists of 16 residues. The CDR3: CASSYSFGAGGQPQHF. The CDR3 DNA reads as TGTGCCAGCAGTTACTCGTTTGGGGCCGGGGGTCAGCCCCAGCATTTT.

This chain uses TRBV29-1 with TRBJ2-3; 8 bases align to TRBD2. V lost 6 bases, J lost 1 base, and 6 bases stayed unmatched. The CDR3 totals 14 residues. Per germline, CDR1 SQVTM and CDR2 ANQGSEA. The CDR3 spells CSVAGLARTDTQYF. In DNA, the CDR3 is TGCAGCGTAGCTGGACTAGCCCGCACAGATACGCAGTATTTT.